The clone carrying this T cell receptor (beta chain) was detected only a few times. Different DNA sequences within this sample yield the same CDR3. The CDR3 consists of 12 residues. V was cut by 4 bases and J by 4 bases, with 6 bases left in between. Germline V gives CDR1 KGHSH, CDR2 LQKENI. The healthy adult donors were HIV-negative and reported no recent acute infections or vaccinations. This sample was taken from a study of shared clonotypes between healthy human individuals. Study as a whole: CD8 memory received one plate per donor, CD8 naive two, CD4 memory three and CD4 naive three.

Each subset's genomic DNA was split evenly across several immunoSEQ plates. For sorted subsets, about 0.2 ug DNA per replicate equaled approximately 30,000 T cell genomes. Sequenced by immunoSEQ multiplex PCR; TCRdb stores in-frame clones only, minus some. The sample has over a million clones; under 80% are singletons. The sequencing input was memory CD4+ T cells sorted from blood. Subset: CD45RA-negative fraction. The clonotype was recovered from a man aged 18 to 35 in good health. The chain recombines TRBV18 with TRBJ2-3, with D unresolved. CDR3 in DNA: TGTGCCAGCTCACGAGGTGCAGATACGCAGTATTTT. Its translation is CASSRGADTQYF.